This entry lists 21 T cell receptor beta chains sequenced from one sample in a study of CD8 T cells in ankylosing spondylitis. TCRdb recomputed calls from the 5' RACE reads with MiXCR, one row per CDR3 protein. The sample records around 490,000 distinct CDR3 sequences, about 5.7% being singletons. These receptors' targets are unknown. Study findings and constraints: Ankylosing spondylitis blood appeared to carry a characteristic TCR beta motif of seven to nine highly homologous variants.

The sample was blood, either unsorted or a sorted T cell fraction (not recorded which). The receptors were sampled from a male donor with ankylosing spondylitis.

This clonotype has ten or more counts. This sequence joins TRBV20-1 and TRBJ1-5; no definite D call. The CDR3 contains 15 residues. Germline V gene lookup returns CDR1 DFQATT and CDR2 SNEGSKA (reference sequence). V lost 3 bases and J lost 2, with 14 bases in between. CDR3 amino acids: CSASRTVHGNQPQHF. The DNA of the CDR3 is TGCAGTGCTAGCCGAACAGTTCATGGCAATCAGCCCCAGCATTTT.

This clonotype was recorded many times. The chain carries TRBV5-5 and TRBJ1-4, with a weak D call TRBD1 (5 bases). The CDR3 is made up of 15 amino acids. Trimming cost V 4 bases and J 3 bases, with 13 bases left between them. Per the germline V gene, CDR1 is SGHKS and CDR2 is YYEKEE (reference sequence). For the CDR3, the DNA is TGTGCCAGCAGCAGTGACCTCAGGGCTAATGAAAAACTGTTTTTT. Protein: CASSSDLRANEKLFF.

This clonotype has ten or more counts. The V call is TRBV12-3 or TRBV12-4, the J call TRBJ1-5; TRBD1 matches 8 bases. J lost 5 bases, V lost 6 bases, and 6 bases had no gene match. This CDR3 region has 14 residues. The CDR3 protein is CASSWTGLDQPQHF. CDR3 bases: TGTGCCAGCAGCTGGACAGGGTTGGATCAGCCCCAGCATTTT.

The table lists this clonotype with many counts. The chain employs TRBV29-1 and TRBJ1-4; D not certain. The CDR3 runs 13 residues. Trimming removed 7 bases at V and 7 bases at J, with 16 bases between. Germline V lookup: CDR1 SQVTM, CDR2 ANQGSEA. The CDR3 is CSGRGGSGEKLFF. The DNA of the CDR3 is TGCAGCGGGCGAGGCGGGAGCGGTGAAAAACTGTTTTTT.

Many counts were recorded for this clonotype. This chain links TRBV5-1 with TRBJ2-3; D might be TRBD2 (6 bases). V was clipped by 0 bases and J by 1 base, with 6 bases between them. The germline gives CDR1 SGHRS, CDR2 YFSETQ. The CDR3 is 14 amino acids. The CDR3 DNA sequence: TGCGCCAGCAGCTTGGTAGCGGGCACAGATACGCAGTATTTT. Protein sequence: CASSLVAGTDTQYF. The variable domain in full, completed from reference TRBV5-1 and TRBJ2-3, reads KAGVTQTPRYLIKTRGQQVTLSCSPISGHRSVSWYQQTPGQGLQFLFEYFSETQRNKGNFPGRFSGRQFSNSRSEMNVSTLELGDSALYLCASSLVAGTDTQYFGPGTRLTVL.

This clonotype was observed at least ten times. The chain employs TRBV27 and TRBJ2-7; perhaps TRBD1 as D (7 bases). V gave up 5 bases and J gave up 3 bases, with 14 bases separating them. This CDR3 is 14 amino acids long. Germline loops: CDR1 MNHEY, CDR2 SMNVEV (reference sequence). The CDR3 DNA reads TGTGCCAGCAGTCAGGGGGGAGAGAACTACGAGCAGTACTTC. Residues: CASSQGGENYEQYF.

This clonotype came up many times. The chain employs TRBV5-1 and TRBJ1-4, with D unclear. The V gene lost 4 bases and the J gene lost 8 bases, with 18 bases spanning the gap. The CDR3 totals 15 residues. Germline values: CDR1 SGHRS, CDR2 YFSETQ. The CDR3 nucleotides are TGCGCCAGCAGCCTGATGGGCGGCGGAGGAGAAAAACTGTTTTTT. The encoded protein is CASSLMGGGGEKLFF.

This clonotype was observed at least ten times. V usage is TRBV12-3 or TRBV12-4 and J usage is TRBJ2-3; 7 positions match TRBD1. V lost 7 bases to trimming and J lost 3 bases; unmatched junction nucleotides: 13. The CDR3 spans 16 residues. In DNA, the CDR3 is TGTGCCAGCACTACCCCGGGACAGTGGAGAACAGATACGCAGTATTTT. Protein: CASTTPGQWRTDTQYF.

This clonotype was counted at least ten times. V gene TRBV29-1 combines with J gene TRBJ2-5, with D perhaps being TRBD1 or TRBD2 (5 bases each). There are 17 residues in the CDR3. V shed 0 bases and J shed 5 bases, with 22 bases lying between them. The germline V gene has CDR1 SQVTM and CDR2 ANQGSEA. CDR3 sequence reads: CSVEDLMVAGRQETQYF. DNA for the CDR3: TGCAGCGTTGAAGATCTGATGGTCGCGGGTCGACAGGAGACCCAGTACTTC.

This clonotype has a count of ten or more. The chain uses TRBV11-2 and TRBJ2-3, with D perhaps TRBD2 (6 bases). This CDR3 contains 18 residues. Germline V lookup: CDR1 SGHAT, CDR2 FQNNGV. Trimming took off 1 base at V and 1 base at J, with 18 bases between the two ends. The CDR3 is CASSLVGISGAGTDTQYF. The CDR3 region has the DNA TGTGCCAGCAGCTTAGTGGGGATCTCGGGAGCGGGCACAGATACGCAGTATTTT.

Ten or more counts support this clonotype. The CDR3 DNA follows: TGCAGTGCTCACCGGGACCCTTACAATGAGCAGTTCTTC. The encoded protein is CSAHRDPYNEQFF. This sequence joins TRBV20-1 and TRBJ2-1; D might be TRBD1 or TRBD2, each matching 5 bases. CDR1 and CDR2 from the germline V gene are DFQATT and SNEGSKA (reference sequence). The CDR3 sequence is 13 residues long. Trimming took 5 bases from V and 4 from J, leaving 12 bases between them.

This clonotype was recorded at least ten times. The chain couples TRBV20-1 to TRBJ2-7; possibly TRBD2 for D (6 bases). The germline V and J ends were trimmed by 5 bases and 2 bases, with 16 bases remaining between them. This CDR3 has 14 amino acids. Per the germline V gene, CDR1 is DFQATT and CDR2 is SNEGSKA (reference sequence). The CDR3 reads CSAARDLRTYEQYF. The CDR3 DNA follows: TGCAGTGCTGCCCGGGACTTACGAACCTACGAGCAGTACTTC.

Points on this clonotype: This sequence may be a read error, since a much larger clone differs from it by one base. This sequence joins TRBV10-3 and TRBJ1-1; no firm D call. The germline V gene has CDR1 ENHRY and CDR2 SYGVKD. This CDR3 region has 12 residues. In nucleotides, the CDR3 is TGTGCCATCAGTGGTCTTAACACTGAAACTTTCTTT. Its translation: CAISGLNTETFF.

This clonotype was found many times. The chain couples TRBV7-9 to TRBJ2-3; 11 nucleotides align to TRBD2. Losses at the gene ends were 5 bases for V and 5 bases for J; bases not matched to a gene: 9. This CDR3 region has 16 residues. Germline V gene lookup returns CDR1 SEHNR and CDR2 FQNEAQ (reference sequence). The CDR3 bases are TGTGCCAGCAGCCCTCCTAGCGGGGGGTTGCAAGATACGCAGTATTTT. Translated, it gives CASSPPSGGLQDTQYF.

This clonotype was seen only a few times. This chain links TRBV12-3 or TRBV12-4 with TRBJ2-7, with 9 bases identical to TRBD2. The CDR3 is 15 amino acids. The J segment lost 4 bases and the V segment lost 5 bases, leaving 9 bases of the junction unmatched. The CDR3 sequence: CASSPPAGGRYEQYF. CDR3 nucleotide sequence: TGTGCCAGCAGTCCCCCCGCGGGGGGGCGATACGAGCAGTACTTC.

This clonotype was seen a handful of times. The rearrangement links TRBV24-1 to TRBJ2-1; D may be TRBD1 (6 bases). Germline assignment: CDR1 KGHDR and CDR2 SFDVKD. The CDR3 runs 17 residues. Deletions cut 2 bases from V and 2 bases from J, with 15 bases between. CDR3 amino acids: CATSDSLQGPTYNEQFF. The CDR3 nucleotides are TGTGCCACCAGTGATTCCCTACAGGGCCCAACCTACAATGAGCAGTTCTTC.

In its sample, this clonotype was seen many times. The chain recombines TRBV20-1 with TRBJ2-7; D assignment may be TRBD1 or TRBD2 (5 bases each). Trimming removed 0 bases from V and 5 bases from J, with 20 bases in between. The CDR3 length is 16 residues. Germline values: CDR1 DFQATT, CDR2 SNEGSKA (reference sequence). The DNA of the CDR3 is TGCAGTGCTAGAGACTTCCTCCGGGACGTCGACGACGAGCAGTACTTC. It translates to CSARDFLRDVDDEQYF.

This clonotype was seen at least ten times. This chain's CDR3 is CSARLGTGLLENTEAFF. As DNA, the CDR3 is TGCAGTGCTAGGCTAGGGACAGGACTTTTGGAGAACACTGAAGCTTTCTTT. The rearrangement joins TRBV20-1 to TRBJ1-1, with 8 bases that match TRBD1. With V trimmed by 3 bases and J by 1 base, 13 bases remained unmatched. Germline V gives CDR1 DFQATT, CDR2 SNEGSKA (reference sequence). The CDR3 has 17 amino acids.

The sample holds many counts of this clonotype. This chain joins TRBV5-6 and TRBJ1-1; 7 nucleotides line up with TRBD1. The V segment lost 0 bases and the J segment 1 base; nucleotides outside the gene matches: 9. Per germline, CDR1 SGHDT and CDR2 YYEEEE. CDR3 size: 17 residues. In DNA form, the CDR3 reads TGTGCCAGCAGCTTGGTCGGGACAGCTTTTCGGAACACTGAAGCTTTCTTT. Translating gives CASSLVGTAFRNTEAFF.

This clonotype showed up many times. The chain links TRBV20-1 to TRBJ1-5; D is unclear. CDR1 DFQATT and CDR2 SNEGSKA come from the germline V gene (reference sequence). V was pared by 0 bases and J by 9 bases, with 9 bases between. The CDR3 spans 12 residues. DNA of the CDR3: TGCAGTGCTAGAGAAGGCCCAGGGCCCCAGCATTTT. As protein: CSAREGPGPQHF.

J is TRBJ1-1 and V is TRBV4-3; tentatively, D is TRBD1 (5 bases). This CDR3 has 15 residues. The germline V gene has CDR1 LGHNA and CDR2 YSLEER. V lost 0 bases and J lost 8, with 16 bases in between. This CDR3 is CASSQDRVGPKEAFF. CDR3 nucleotides: TGCGCCAGCAGCCAAGATCGGGTGGGGCCCAAGGAAGCTTTCTTT.